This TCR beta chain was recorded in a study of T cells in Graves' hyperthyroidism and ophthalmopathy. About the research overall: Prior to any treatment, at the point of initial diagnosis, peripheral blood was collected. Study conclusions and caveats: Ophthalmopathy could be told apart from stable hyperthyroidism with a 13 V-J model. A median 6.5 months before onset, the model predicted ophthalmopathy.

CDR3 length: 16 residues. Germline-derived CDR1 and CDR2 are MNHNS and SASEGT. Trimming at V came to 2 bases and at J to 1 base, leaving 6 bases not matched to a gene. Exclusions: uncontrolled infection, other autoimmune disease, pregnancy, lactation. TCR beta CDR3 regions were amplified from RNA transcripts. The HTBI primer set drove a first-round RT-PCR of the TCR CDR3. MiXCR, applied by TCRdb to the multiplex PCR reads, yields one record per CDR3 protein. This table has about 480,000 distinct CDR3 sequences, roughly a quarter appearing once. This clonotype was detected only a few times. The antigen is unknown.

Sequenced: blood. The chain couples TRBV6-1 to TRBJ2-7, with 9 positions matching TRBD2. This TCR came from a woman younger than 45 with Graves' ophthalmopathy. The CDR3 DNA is TGTGCCAGCAGTGAAATTAGCGGGAGACAATCCTACGAGCAGTACTTC. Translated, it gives CASSEISGRQSYEQYF.